The T cell receptor beta chain under discussion was sequenced for a study of beta chain features in type 1 diabetes. Study-wide points: Sequencing used cDNA, and cells with high TCR expression could therefore be over-represented. PCR might favor shorter templates, but any such skew would affect patients and controls equally. Patients showed naive, central memory and Treg TCRB repertoires that appeared more similar than those of healthy donors.

CDR3 length: 15 amino acids. The V and J ends lost 0 bases and 3 bases respectively, with 11 bases between them. Germline-derived CDR1 and CDR2 are LNHNV and YYDKDF (reference sequence). About this clone: Its antigen is currently unknown.

Of the isolated RNA, all was reverse transcribed, and so the sequenced material was expressed TCRB transcripts. Some clones are missing from TCRdb's copy, which holds only in-frame ones; the method was immunoSEQ multiplex PCR. The profile shows 600,000 to 650,000 clones, around 15% of them singletons. Every single donor gave one heparinised blood draw, and these averaged about 110 mL. Sequencing was done on a sample of naive CD4+ T cells from blood. The TCR sequence derives from a man aged 18 to 29 in good health. This chain connects TRBV15 to TRBJ1-2, with D tentatively TRBD1 (5 bases). In DNA form, the CDR3 reads TGTGCCACCAGCAGAGATCCCAGGGTCGACTATGGCTACACCTTC. It translates to CATSRDPRVDYGYTF.